The sequence of this T cell receptor beta chain was determined in a study of blood T cell repertoires in COVID-19. With V trimmed by 11 bases and J by 9 bases, 7 bases remained unmatched. This CDR3 has 11 residues. The V gene's germline CDR1 is MDHEN and CDR2 SYDVKM. Data came from immunoSEQ multiplex PCR; TCRdb stores just in-frame clones and leaves some out. In the table there are some 59,000 clones, 80% of which are singletons. Sequences were obtained from peripheral blood. The source is a man aged 30 to 45 with COVID-19, enrolled during active disease. The chain joins TRBV28 to TRBJ2-1, with 7 bases fitting TRBD2. DNA for the CDR3: TGTGCCGCCGACGCTAGCGGTGAGCAGTTCTTC. This translates into CAADASGEQFF. Supplemented by reference TRBV28 and TRBJ2-1, the full variable domain reads DVKVTQSSRYLVKRTGEKVFLECVQDMDHENMFWYRQDPGLGLRLIYFSYDVKMKEKGDIPEGYSVSREKKERFSLILESASTNQTSMYLCAADASGEQFFGPGTRLTVL.